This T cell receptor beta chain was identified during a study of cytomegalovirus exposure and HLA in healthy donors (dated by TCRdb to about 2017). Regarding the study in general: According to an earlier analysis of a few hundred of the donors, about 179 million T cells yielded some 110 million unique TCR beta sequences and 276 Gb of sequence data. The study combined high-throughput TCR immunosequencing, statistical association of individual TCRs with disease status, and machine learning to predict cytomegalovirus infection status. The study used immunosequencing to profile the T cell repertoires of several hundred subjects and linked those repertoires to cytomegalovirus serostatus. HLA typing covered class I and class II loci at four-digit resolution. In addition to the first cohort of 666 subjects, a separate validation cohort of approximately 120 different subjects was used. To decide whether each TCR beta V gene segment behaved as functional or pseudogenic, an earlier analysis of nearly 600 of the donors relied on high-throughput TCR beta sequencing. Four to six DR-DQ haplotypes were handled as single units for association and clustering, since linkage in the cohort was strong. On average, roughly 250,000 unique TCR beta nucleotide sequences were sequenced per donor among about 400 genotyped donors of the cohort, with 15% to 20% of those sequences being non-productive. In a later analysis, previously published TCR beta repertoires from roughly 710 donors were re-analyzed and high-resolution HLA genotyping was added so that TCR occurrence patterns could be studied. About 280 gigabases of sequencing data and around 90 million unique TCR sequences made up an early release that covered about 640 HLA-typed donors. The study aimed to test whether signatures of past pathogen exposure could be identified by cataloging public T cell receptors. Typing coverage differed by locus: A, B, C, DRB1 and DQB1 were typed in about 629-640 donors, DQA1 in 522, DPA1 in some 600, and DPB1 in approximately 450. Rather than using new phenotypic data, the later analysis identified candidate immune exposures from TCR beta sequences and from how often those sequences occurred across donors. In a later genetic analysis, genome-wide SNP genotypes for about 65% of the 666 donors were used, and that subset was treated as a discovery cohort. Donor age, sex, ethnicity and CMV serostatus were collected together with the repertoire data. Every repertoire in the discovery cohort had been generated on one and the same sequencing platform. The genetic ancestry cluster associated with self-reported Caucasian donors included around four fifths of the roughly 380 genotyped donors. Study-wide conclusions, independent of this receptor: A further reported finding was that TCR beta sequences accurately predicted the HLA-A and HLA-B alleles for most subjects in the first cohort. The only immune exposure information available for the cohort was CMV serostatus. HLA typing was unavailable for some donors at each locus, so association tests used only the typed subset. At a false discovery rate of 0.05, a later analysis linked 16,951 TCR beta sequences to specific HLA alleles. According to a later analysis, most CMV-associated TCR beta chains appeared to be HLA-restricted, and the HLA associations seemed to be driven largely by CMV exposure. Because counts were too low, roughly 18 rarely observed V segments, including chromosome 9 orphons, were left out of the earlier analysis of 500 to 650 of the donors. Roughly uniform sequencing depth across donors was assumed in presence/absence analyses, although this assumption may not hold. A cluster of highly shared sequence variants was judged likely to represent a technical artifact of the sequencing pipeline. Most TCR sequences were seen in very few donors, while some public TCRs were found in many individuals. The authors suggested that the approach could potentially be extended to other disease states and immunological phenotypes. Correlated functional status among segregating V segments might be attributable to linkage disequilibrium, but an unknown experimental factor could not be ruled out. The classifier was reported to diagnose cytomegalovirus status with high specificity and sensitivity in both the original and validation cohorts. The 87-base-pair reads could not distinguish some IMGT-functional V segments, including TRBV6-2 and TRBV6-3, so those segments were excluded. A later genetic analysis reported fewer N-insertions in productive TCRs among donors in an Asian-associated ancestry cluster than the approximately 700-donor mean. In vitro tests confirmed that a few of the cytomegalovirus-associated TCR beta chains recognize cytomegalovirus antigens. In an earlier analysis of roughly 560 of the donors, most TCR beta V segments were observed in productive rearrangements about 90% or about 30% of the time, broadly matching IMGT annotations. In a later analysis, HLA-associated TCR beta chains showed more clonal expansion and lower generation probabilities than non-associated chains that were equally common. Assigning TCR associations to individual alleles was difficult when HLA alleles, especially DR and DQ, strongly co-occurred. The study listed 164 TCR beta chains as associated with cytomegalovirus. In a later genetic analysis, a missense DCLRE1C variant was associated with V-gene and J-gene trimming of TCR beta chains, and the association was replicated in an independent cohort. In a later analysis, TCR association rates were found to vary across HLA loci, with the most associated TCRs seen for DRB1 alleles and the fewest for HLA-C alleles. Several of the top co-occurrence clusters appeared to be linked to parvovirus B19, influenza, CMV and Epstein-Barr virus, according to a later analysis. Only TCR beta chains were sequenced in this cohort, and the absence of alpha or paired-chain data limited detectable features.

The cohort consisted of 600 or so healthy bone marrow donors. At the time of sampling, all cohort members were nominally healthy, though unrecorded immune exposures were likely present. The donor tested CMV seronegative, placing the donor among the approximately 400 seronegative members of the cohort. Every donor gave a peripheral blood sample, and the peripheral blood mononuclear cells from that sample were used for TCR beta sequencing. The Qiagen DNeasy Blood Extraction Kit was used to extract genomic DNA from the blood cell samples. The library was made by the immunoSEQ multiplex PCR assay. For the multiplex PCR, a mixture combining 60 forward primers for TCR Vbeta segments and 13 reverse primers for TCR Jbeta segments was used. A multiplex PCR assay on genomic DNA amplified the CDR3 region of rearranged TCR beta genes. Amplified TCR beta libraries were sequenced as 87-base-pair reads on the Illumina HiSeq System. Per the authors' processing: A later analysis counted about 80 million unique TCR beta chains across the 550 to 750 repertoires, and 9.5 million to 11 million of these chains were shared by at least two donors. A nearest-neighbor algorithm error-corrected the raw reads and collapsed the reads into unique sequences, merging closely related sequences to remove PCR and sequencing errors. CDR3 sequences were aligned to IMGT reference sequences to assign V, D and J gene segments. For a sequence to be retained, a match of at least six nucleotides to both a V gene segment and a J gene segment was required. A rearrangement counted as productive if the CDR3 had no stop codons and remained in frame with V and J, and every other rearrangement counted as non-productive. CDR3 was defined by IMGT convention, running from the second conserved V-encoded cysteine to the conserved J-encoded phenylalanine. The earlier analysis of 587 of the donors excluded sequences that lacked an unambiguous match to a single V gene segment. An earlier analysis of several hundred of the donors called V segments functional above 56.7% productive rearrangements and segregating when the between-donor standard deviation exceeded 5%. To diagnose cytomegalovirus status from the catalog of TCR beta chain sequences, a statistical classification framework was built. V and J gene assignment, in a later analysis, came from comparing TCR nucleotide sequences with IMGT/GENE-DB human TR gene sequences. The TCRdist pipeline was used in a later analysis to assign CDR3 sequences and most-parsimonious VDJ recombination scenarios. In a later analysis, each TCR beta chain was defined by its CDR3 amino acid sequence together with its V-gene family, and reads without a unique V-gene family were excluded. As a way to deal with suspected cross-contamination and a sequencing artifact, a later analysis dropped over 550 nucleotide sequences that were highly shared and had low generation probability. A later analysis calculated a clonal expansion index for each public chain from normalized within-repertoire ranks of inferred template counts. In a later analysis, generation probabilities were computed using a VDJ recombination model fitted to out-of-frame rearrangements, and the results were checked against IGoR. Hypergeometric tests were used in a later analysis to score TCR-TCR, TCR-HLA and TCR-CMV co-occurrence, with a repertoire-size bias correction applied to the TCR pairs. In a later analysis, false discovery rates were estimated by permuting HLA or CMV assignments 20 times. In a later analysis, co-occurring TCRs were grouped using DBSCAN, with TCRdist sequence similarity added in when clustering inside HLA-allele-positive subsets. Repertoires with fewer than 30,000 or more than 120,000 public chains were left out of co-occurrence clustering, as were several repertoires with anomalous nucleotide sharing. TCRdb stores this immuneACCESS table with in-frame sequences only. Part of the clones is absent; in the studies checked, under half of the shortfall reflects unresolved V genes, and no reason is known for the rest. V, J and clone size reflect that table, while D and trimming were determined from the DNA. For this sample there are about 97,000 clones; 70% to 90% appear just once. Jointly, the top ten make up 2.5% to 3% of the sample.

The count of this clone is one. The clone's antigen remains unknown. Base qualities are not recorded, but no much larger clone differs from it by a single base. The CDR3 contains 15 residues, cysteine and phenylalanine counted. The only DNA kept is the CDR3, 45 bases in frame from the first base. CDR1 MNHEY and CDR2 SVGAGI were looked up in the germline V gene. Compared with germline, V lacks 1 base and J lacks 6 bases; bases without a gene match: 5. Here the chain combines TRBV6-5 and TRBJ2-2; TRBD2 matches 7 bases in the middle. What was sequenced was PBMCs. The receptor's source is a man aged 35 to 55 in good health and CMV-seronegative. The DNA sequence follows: TGTGCCAGCAGTTACTTATGGGGGGGGTCCGGGGAGCTGTTTTTT. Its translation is CASSYLWGGSGELFF.